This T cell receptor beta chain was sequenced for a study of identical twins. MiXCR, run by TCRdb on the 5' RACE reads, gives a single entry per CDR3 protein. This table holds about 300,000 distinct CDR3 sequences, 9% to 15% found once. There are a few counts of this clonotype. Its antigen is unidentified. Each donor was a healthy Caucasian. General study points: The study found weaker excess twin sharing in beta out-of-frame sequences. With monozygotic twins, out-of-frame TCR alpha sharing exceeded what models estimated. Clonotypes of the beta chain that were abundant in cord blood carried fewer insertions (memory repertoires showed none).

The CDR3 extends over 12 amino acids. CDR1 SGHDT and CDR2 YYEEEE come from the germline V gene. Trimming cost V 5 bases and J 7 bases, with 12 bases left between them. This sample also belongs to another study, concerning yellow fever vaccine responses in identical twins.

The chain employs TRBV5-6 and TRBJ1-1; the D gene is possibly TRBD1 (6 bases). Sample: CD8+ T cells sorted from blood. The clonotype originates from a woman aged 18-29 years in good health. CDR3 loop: CASSFGTLEAFF. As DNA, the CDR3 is TGTGCCAGCAGTTTTGGGACACTTGAAGCTTTCTTT.